The 9 T cell receptor beta chains listed next were all sequenced from one sample in a study of cytomegalovirus exposure and HLA in healthy donors. With 60 Vbeta and 13 Jbeta primers, the PCR was carried out. Clones were read by immunoSEQ multiplex PCR, and TCRdb kept only the in-frame ones, dropping some. The data hold over 150,000 clones, with approximately 85% observed a single time. The sequencing input was PBMCs. The receptors derive from a woman in her 50s in good health and CMV-seropositive.

This chain joins TRBV27 and TRBJ1-5, with 7 bases lining up with TRBD1. Germline V CDR1 and CDR2: MNHEY, SMNVEV (reference sequence). CDR3 length equals 15 residues. V was pared by 5 bases and J by 1 base, with 5 bases of the junction left unmatched. The CDR3 region has the DNA TGTGCCAGCAGTAACAGGGGAGTGAGCAATCAGCCCCAGCATTTT. Residues: CASSNRGVSNQPQHF.

The chain has TRBV28 and TRBJ1-1; the D gene is possibly TRBD1 (6 bases). Trimming removed 2 bases from V and 6 bases from J, with 22 bases in between. Per germline, CDR1 MDHEN and CDR2 SYDVKM. The CDR3 extends over 17 amino acids. The CDR3 here is CASSLGAYRGGSAEAFF. For the CDR3, the DNA is TGTGCCAGCAGTTTAGGTGCCTACCGCGGGGGCAGCGCTGAAGCTTTCTTT.

In its sample, this clone was seen a few times. This rearrangement joins TRBV30 to TRBJ2-5, with 7 bases matching TRBD1. CDR3 length: 13 amino acids. The germline V gene encodes CDR1 GTSNPN and CDR2 SVGIG (reference sequence). Unmatched junction bases numbered 5, after V lost 2 bases and J lost 5 bases. DNA for the CDR3: TGTGCCTGGAGTACAGGGGTTCGGGAGACCCAGTACTTC. Protein: CAWSTGVRETQYF.

J is TRBJ1-5 and V is TRBV28; D may be TRBD1 (6 bases). Germline CDR1 reads MDHEN; CDR2 reads SYDVKM. This CDR3 is 14 amino acids long. Trimming took off 6 bases at V and 1 base at J, with 10 bases between the two ends. The CDR3 region has the DNA TGTGCCAGCAGACAGGGAGGGAGCAATCAGCCCCAGCATTTT. This sequence encodes CASRQGGSNQPQHF.

The chain has TRBV9 and TRBJ1-5, with TRBD1 identical over 8 bases. Germline assignment: CDR1 SGDLS and CDR2 YYNGEE. There are 15 residues in the CDR3. The J segment lost 7 bases and the V segment lost 0 bases, leaving 6 bases of the junction unmatched. The CDR3 DNA sequence: TGTGCCAGCAGCGTAGGGGGACAGGTAAGCCAGCCCCAGCATTTT. Amino acids: CASSVGGQVSQPQHF.

This clone was observed a handful of times. This same CDR3 is encoded by further DNA sequences in the sample. The chain couples TRBV7-9 to TRBJ2-1; TRBD2 aligns across 11 bases. The CDR3 contains 15 residues. Per germline, CDR1 SEHNR and CDR2 FQNEAQ (reference sequence). Trimming removed 5 bases from V and 3 bases from J; junction bases left unmatched: 3. The CDR3: CASSLLAGGYNEQFF. In nucleotides, the CDR3 is TGTGCCAGCAGCCTGCTAGCGGGGGGCTACAATGAGCAGTTCTTC.

J is TRBJ2-1 and V is TRBV9; 8 bases line up with TRBD1. This CDR3 is built from 16 residues. Germline values: CDR1 SGDLS, CDR2 YYNGEE. The V gene end was trimmed by 4 bases and the J gene end by 2 bases; junction bases not matched to a gene: 8. CDR3 region: CASSRGQGPPYNEQFF. The CDR3, as DNA: TGTGCCAGCAGCAGAGGACAGGGACCACCCTACAATGAGCAGTTCTTC.

The CDR3 is CASGRGNTQYF. In DNA form, the CDR3 reads TGTGCCAGCGGCCGGGGTAATACGCAGTATTTT. V is TRBV11-2 and J is TRBJ2-3; weak D call: TRBD2 (5 bases). The CDR3 runs 11 residues. Between the trimmed V and J ends, which lost 8 bases and 7 bases, there was a span of 10 bases. Germline V gene sequence: CDR1 SGHAT, CDR2 FQNNGV.

The chain joins TRBV27 to TRBJ1-6; TRBD1 is a possible D gene (6 bases). The ends were cut back, 6 bases at V and 5 bases at J, with 11 bases in the middle. The CDR3 totals 14 residues. Germline-derived CDR1 and CDR2 are MNHEY and SMNVEV (reference sequence). CDR3 amino acids: CASRGQLDNSPLHF. In DNA, the CDR3 is TGTGCCAGCAGAGGACAGCTCGATAATTCACCCCTCCACTTT.